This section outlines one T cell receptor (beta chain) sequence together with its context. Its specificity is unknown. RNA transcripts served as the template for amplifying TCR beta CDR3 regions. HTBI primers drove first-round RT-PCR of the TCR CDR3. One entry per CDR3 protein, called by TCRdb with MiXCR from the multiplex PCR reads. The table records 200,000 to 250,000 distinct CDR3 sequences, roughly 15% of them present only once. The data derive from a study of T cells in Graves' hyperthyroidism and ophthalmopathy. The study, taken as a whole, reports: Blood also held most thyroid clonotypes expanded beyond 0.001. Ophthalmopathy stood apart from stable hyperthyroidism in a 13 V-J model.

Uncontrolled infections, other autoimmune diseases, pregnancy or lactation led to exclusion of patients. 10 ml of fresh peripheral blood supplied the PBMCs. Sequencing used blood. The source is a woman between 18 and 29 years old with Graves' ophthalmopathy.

In DNA form, the CDR3 reads TGTGCCAGCGGTCCCGAGGGACAGGGCTATGGCTACACCTTC. This codes for CASGPEGQGYGYTF. V and J are TRBV6-1 and TRBJ1-2, with TRBD1 matching 9 bases. The CDR3 is 14 residues long. V shed 8 bases and J 4 bases; nucleotides not matched to a gene: 8. The germline CDR1 and CDR2 sequences are MNHNS and SASEGT.